This is a list of T cell receptor beta chains from one sample in a study of Ad26.COV2.S vaccination and SARS-CoV-2 variants. Some clones are missing from TCRdb's copy, which holds only in-frame ones; the method was immunoSEQ multiplex PCR. The sample holds roughly 400,000 clones, about nine tenths seen once. Sequencing used peripheral blood, obtained in a trial of Ad26.COV2.S vaccine versus placebo. The source is a person between 18 and 65 years old who received the Ad26.COV2.S COVID-19 vaccine or a placebo. The CDR3 runs from the conserved cysteine through the conserved F or W. A D gene is named only where the DNA matches it firmly. For some rows the clone size is stated as once, few or many, or as a class when expanded; others skip it.

TRBD1,16,NA,TRBV9,TRBJ2-5,TGTGCCAGCAGCGAGGACCGGGACAGATACCAAGAGACCCAGTACTTC,CASSEDRDRYQETQYF
NA,13,NA,TRBV5-1,TRBJ2-5,TGCGCCAGCCCCCTCCGCCAGATAGAGACCCAGTACTTC,CASPLRQIETQYF
TRBD2,16,NA,TRBV19,TRBJ2-1,TGTGCCAGTAGGGGACTAGCGGGAGCGGGGCCGAATGAGCAGTTCTTC,CASRGLAGAGPNEQFF
NA,13,NA,TRBV21-1,TRBJ2-3,TGTGCCAGCAGTCGGGACAGCACAGATACGCAGTATTTT,CASSRDSTDTQYF
NA,15,NA,TRBV14,TRBJ2-7,TGTGCCAGCAGCCAAACTACTAGCAGGGGCTACGAGCAGTACTTC,CASSQTTSRGYEQYF
NA,11,NA,TRBV19,TRBJ2-2,TGTGCCAGTAGATCGACCGGGGAGCTGTTTTTT,CASRSTGELFF
NA,16,few,TRBV7-6,TRBJ2-1,TGTGCCAGCAGCTTAGGTGGGCAGGGGGAGGGCAATGAGCAGTTCTTC,CASSLGGQGEGNEQFF
NA,13,NA,TRBV15,TRBJ1-2,TGTGCCACCAGCAGAGATCCCGCCAGGGAGTACACCTTC,CATSRDPAREYTF
NA,12,once,TRBV9,TRBJ1-2,TGTGCCAGCAGCGTAGGGCAGTATGGCTACACCTTC,CASSVGQYGYTF
NA,13,NA,TRBV7-9,TRBJ1-2,TGTGCCAGCAGCAACAGGGCCAACTATGGCTACACCTTC,CASSNRANYGYTF